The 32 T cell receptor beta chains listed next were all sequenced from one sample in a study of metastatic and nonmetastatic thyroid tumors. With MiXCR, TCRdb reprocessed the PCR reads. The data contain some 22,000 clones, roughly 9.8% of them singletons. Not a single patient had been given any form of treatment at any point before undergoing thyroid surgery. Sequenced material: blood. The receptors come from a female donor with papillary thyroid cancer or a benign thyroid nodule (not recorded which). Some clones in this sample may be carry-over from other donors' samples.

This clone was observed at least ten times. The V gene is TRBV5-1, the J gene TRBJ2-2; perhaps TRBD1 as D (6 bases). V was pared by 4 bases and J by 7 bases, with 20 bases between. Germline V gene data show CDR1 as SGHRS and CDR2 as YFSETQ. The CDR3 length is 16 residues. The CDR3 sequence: CASSHWGQNTGGELFF. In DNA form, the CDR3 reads TGCGCCAGCAGCCACTGGGGACAAAATACGGGCGGGGAGCTGTTTTTT.

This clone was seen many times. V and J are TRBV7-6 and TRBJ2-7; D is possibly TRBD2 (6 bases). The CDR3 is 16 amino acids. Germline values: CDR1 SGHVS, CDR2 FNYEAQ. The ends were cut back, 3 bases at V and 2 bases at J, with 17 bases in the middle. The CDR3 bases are TGTGCCAGCAGCTTGGAGGAGGGAAGGGCTACCTACGAGCAGTACTTC. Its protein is CASSLEEGRATYEQYF.

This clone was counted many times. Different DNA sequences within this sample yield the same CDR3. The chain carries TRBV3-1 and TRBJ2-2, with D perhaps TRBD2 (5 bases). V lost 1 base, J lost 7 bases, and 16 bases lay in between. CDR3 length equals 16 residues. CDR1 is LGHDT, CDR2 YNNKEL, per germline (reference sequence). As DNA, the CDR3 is TGTGCCAGCAGCCAAGTGTTCAGAGGGAAAGTCGGGGAGCTGTTTTTT. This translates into CASSQVFRGKVGELFF.

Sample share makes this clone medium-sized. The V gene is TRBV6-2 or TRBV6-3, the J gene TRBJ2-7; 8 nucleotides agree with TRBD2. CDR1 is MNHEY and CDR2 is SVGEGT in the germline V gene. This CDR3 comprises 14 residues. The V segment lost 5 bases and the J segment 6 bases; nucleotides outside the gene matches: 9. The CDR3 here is CASSPRREVPEQYF. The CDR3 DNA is TGTGCCAGCAGTCCCCGGCGGGAGGTTCCCGAGCAGTACTTC.

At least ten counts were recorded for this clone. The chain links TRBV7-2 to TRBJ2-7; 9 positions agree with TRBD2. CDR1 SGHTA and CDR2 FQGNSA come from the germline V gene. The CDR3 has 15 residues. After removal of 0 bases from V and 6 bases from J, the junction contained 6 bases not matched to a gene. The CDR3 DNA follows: TGTGCCAGCAGCTTAGCGCTGGTAGCGGGAGTCGAGCAGTACTTC. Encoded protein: CASSLALVAGVEQYF.

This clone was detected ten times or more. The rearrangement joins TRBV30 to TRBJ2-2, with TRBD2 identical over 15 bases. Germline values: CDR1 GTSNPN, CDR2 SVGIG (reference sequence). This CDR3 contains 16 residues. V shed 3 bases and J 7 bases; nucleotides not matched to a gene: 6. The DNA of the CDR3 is TGTGCCTGGAGCCTGGGACTAGCGGGAGGAGGCGGGGAGCTGTTTTTT. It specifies CAWSLGLAGGGGELFF.

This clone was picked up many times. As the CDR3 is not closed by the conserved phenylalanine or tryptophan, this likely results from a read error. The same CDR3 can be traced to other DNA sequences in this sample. The CDR3: CAISDELQGKRVESPLHS. CDR3 DNA: TGTGCCATCAGTGACGAGCTCCAGGGAAAACGAGTGGAGTCACCCCTCCACTCT. V and J are TRBV10-3 and TRBJ1-6, with a weak D call TRBD1 (5 bases). The CDR3 has 18 residues. V dropped 3 bases and J dropped 10 bases, with 25 bases sitting between them. Germline V gene sequence: CDR1 ENHRY, CDR2 SYGVKD.

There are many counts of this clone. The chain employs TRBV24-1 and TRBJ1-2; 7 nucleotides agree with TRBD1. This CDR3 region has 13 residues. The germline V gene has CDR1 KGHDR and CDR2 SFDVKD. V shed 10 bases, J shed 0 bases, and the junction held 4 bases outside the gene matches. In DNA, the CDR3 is TGTGCCACTTGGGACAGTTCTAACTATGGCTACACCTTC. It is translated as CATWDSSNYGYTF.

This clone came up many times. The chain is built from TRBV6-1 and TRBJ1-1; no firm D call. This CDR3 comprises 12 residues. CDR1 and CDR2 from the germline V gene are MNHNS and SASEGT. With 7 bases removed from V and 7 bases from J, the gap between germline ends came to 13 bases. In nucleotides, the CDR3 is TGTGCCAGCATGGGCGACAACCTTGAAGCTTTCTTT. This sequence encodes CASMGDNLEAFF.

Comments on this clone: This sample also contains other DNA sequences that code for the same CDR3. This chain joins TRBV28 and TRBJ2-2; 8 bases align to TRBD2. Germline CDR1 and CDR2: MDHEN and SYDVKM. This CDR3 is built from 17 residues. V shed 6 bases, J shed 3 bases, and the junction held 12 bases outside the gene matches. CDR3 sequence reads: CASSFKDSGGDTGELFF. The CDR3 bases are TGTGCCAGCAGCTTTAAGGACTCGGGGGGGGACACCGGGGAGCTGTTTTTT.

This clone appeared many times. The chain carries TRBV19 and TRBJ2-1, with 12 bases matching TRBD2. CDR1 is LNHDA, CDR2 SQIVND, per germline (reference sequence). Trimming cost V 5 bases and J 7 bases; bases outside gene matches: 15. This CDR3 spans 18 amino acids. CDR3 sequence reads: CASSPMVLLAGGWNEQFF. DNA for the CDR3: TGTGCCAGTAGTCCTATGGTGTTGCTAGCGGGAGGGTGGAATGAGCAGTTCTTC. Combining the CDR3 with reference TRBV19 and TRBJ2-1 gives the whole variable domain DGGITQSPKYLFRKEGQNVTLSCEQNLNHDAMYWYRQDPGQGLRLIYYSQIVNDFQKGDIAEGYSVSREKKESFPLTVTSAQKNPTAFYLCASSPMVLLAGGWNEQFFGPGTRLTVL.

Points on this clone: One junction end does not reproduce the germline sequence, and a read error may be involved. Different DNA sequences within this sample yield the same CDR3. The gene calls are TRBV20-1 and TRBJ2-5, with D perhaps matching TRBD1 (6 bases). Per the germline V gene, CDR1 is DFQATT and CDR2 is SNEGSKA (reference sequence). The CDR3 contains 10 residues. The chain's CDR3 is CSARGRPQYF. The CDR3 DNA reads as TGTAGTGCTAGGGGGAGACCCCAGTACTTC.

The CDR3 sequence: CASSHYGRGLNTEAFF. Written as DNA, the CDR3 is TGCGCCAGCAGCCATTACGGCCGAGGGCTGAACACTGAAGCTTTCTTT. The chain carries TRBV4-1 and TRBJ1-1; D is unclear. Per the germline V gene, CDR1 is MGHRA and CDR2 is YSYEKL. CDR3 length: 16 amino acids. V lost 3 bases and J 0 bases, leaving 14 bases between the germline ends.

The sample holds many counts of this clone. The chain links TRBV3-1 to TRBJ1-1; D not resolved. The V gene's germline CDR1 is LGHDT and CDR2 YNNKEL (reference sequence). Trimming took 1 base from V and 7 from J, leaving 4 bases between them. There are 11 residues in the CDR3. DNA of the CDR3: TGTGCCAGCAGCCAAGCGGATGAAGCTTTCTTT. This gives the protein CASSQADEAFF.

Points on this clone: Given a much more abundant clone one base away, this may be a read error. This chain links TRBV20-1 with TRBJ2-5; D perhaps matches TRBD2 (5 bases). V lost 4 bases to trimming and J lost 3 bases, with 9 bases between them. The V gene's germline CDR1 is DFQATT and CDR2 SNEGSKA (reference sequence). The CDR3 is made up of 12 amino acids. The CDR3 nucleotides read TGCAGTGCTATGTGGGGAGAAGAGACCCAGTACTTC. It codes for CSAMWGEETQYF.

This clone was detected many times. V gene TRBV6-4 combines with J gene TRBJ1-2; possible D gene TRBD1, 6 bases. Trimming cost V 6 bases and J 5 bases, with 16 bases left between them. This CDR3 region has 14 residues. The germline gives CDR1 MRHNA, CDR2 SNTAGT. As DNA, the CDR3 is TGTGCCAGCAGCCAAGACAGGTCCGGGTATGGCTACACCTTC. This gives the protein CASSQDRSGYGYTF.

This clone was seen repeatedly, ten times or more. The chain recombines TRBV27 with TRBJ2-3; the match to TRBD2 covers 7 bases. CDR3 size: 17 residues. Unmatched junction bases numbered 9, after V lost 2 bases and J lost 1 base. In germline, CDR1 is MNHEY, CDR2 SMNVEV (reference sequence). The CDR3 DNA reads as TGTGCCAGCAGTTTAAGGGGTCAGGGAGGGGGCACAGATACGCAGTATTTT. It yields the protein CASSLRGQGGGTDTQYF.

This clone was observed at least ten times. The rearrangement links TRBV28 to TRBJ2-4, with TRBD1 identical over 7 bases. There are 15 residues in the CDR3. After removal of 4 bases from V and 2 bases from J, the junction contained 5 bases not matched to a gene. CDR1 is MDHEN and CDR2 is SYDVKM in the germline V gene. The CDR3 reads CASSSTGYPKNIQYF. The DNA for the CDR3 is TGTGCCAGCAGTTCGACAGGGTATCCCAAAAACATTCAGTACTTC.

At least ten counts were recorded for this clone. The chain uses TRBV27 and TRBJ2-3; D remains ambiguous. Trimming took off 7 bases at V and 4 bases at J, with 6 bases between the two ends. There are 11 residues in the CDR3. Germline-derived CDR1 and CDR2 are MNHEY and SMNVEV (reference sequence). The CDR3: CASKWADTQYF. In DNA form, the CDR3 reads TGTGCCAGCAAGTGGGCAGATACGCAGTATTTT.

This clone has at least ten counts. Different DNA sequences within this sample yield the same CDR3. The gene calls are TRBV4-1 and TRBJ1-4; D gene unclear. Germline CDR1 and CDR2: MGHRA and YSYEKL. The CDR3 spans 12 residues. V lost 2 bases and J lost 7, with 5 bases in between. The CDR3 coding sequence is TGCGCCAGCAGCCAACCGGCTGAAAAACTGTTTTTT. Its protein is CASSQPAEKLFF.

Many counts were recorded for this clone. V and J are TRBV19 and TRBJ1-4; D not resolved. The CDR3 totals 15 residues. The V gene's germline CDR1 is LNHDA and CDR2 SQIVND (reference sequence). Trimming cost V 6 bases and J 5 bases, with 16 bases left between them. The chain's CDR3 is CASRSSGAANEKLFF. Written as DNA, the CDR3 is TGTGCCAGTAGGAGCAGCGGCGCTGCAAATGAAAAACTGTTTTTT.

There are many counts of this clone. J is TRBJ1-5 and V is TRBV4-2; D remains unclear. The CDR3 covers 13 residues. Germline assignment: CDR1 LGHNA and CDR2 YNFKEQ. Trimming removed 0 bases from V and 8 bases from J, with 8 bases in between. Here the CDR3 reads CASSQDLGEPQHF. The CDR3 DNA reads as TGTGCCAGCAGCCAAGATTTAGGCGAGCCCCAGCATTTT.

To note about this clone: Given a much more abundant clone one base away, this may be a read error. For the CDR3, the DNA is TGCGCCAGCAGCTTGGGACCGAACAGGGAAGGCAAAGAGACCCAGTACTTC. It specifies CASSLGPNREGKETQYF. The chain couples TRBV5-1 to TRBJ2-5; D possibly corresponds to TRBD1 (6 bases). The CDR3 contains 17 residues. Trimming left V 0 bases short and J 3 bases short, with 18 bases between. Per germline, CDR1 SGHRS and CDR2 YFSETQ.

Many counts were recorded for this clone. CDR3 region: CASSPFGGREQYF. CDR3 DNA: TGTGCCAGTAGCCCCTTCGGGGGTCGCGAGCAGTACTTC. The V call is TRBV19, the J call TRBJ2-7, with D possibly matching TRBD2 (6 bases). The CDR3 loop spans 13 amino acids. Per the germline V gene, CDR1 is LNHDA and CDR2 is SQIVND (reference sequence). V gave up 6 bases and J gave up 6 bases, with 15 bases separating them.

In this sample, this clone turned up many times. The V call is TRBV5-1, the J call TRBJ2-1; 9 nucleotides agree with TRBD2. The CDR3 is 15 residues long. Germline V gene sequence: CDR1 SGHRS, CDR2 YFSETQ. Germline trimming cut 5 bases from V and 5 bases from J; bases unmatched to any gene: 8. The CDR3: CASSYLREGNNEQFF. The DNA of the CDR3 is TGCGCCAGCAGTTATCTGCGGGAGGGCAACAATGAGCAGTTCTTC. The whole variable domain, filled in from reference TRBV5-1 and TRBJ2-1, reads KAGVTQTPRYLIKTRGQQVTLSCSPISGHRSVSWYQQTPGQGLQFLFEYFSETQRNKGNFPGRFSGRQFSNSRSEMNVSTLELGDSALYLCASSYLREGNNEQFFGPGTRLTVL.

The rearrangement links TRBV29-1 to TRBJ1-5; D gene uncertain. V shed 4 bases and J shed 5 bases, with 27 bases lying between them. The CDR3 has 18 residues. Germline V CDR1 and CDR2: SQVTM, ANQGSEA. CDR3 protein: CSVGLGRETLDLYQPQHF. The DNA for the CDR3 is TGCAGCGTTGGGCTAGGAAGGGAGACACTCGATCTGTATCAGCCCCAGCATTTT.

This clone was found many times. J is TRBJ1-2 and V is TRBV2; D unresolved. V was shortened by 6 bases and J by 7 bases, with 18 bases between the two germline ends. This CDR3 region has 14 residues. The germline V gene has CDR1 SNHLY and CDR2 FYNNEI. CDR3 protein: CASSPHPEGTGYTF. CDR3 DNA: TGTGCCAGCAGCCCACATCCCGAGGGTACTGGCTACACCTTC.

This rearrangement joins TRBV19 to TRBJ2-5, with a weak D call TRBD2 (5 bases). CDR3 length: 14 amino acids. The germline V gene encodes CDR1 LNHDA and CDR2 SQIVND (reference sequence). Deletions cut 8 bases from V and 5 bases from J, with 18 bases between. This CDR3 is CASALVGGRETQYF. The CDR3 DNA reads TGTGCCAGTGCACTAGTCGGCGGCCGGGAGACCCAGTACTTC. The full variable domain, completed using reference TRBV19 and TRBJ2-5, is DGGITQSPKYLFRKEGQNVTLSCEQNLNHDAMYWYRQDPGQGLRLIYYSQIVNDFQKGDIAEGYSVSREKKESFPLTVTSAQKNPTAFYLCASALVGGRETQYFGPGTRLLVL.

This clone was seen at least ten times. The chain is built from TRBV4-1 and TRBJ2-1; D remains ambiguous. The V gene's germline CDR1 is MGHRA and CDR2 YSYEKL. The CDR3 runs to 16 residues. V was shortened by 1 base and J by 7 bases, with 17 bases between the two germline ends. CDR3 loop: CASSQGDGLDANEQFF. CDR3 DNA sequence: TGCGCCAGCAGCCAAGGCGACGGGCTGGACGCTAATGAGCAGTTCTTC.

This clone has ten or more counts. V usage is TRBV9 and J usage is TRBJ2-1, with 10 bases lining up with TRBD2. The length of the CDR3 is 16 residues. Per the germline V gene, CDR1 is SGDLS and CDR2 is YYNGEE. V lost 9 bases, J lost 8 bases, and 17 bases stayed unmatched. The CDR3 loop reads CATSPLAGATPDEQFF. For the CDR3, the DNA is TGTGCCACCTCCCCTCTAGCGGGAGCTACACCTGATGAGCAGTTCTTC.

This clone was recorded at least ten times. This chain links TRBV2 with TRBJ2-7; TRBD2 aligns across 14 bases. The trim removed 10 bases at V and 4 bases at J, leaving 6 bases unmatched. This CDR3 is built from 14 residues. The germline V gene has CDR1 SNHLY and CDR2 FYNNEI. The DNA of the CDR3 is TGTGCCACATCGGGACTAGCGGGAGCTTACGAGCAGTACTTC. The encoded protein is CATSGLAGAYEQYF.

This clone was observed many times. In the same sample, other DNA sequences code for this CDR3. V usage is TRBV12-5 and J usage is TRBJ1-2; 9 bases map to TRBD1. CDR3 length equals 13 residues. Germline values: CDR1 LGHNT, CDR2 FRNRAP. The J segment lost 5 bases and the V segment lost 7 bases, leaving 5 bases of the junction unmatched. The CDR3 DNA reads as TGTGCTAGTGATACCGGGACAGGGTATGGCTACACCTTC. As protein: CASDTGTGYGYTF.